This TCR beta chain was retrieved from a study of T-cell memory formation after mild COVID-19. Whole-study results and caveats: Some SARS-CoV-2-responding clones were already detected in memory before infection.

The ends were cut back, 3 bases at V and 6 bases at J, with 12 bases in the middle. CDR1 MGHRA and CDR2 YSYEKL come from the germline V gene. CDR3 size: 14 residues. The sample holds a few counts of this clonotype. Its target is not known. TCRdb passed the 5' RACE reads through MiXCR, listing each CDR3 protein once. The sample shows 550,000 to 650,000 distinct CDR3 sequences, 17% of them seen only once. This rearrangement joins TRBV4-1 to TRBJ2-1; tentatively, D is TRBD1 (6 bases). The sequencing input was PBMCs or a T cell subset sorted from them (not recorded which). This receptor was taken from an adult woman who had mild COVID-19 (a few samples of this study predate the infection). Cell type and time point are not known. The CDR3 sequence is CASSHGRGFNEQFF. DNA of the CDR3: TGCGCCAGCAGCCACGGCAGGGGTTTCAATGAGCAGTTCTTC.